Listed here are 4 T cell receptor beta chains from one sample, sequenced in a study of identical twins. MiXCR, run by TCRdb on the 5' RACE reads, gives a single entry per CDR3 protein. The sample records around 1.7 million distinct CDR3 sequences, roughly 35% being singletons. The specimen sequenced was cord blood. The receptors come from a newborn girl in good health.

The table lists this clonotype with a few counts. The CDR3 DNA follows: TGCGCCAGCAGCCGGGGACTAGCGGGAGTAAGCGAGCAGTTCTTC. It encodes CASSRGLAGVSEQFF. The rearrangement joins TRBV4-1 to TRBJ2-1, with 14 bases fitting TRBD2. The CDR3 consists of 15 residues. Germline CDR1 reads MGHRA; CDR2 reads YSYEKL. Trimming took 4 bases from V and 10 from J; bases not matched to a gene: 6.

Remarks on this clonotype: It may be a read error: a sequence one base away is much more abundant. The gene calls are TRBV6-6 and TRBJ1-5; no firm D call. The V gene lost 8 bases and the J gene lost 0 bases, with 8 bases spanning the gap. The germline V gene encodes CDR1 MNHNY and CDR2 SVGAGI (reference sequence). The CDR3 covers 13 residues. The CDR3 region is CASRPYSNQPQHF. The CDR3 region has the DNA TGTGCCAGCCGCCCTTATAGCAATCAGCCCCAGCATTTT.

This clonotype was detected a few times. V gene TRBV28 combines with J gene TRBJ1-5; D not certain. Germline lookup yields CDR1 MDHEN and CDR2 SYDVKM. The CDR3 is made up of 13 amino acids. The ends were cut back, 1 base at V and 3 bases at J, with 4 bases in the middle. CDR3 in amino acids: CASSLYLNQPQHF. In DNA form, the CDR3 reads TGTGCCAGCAGTTTATACCTCAATCAGCCCCAGCATTTT.

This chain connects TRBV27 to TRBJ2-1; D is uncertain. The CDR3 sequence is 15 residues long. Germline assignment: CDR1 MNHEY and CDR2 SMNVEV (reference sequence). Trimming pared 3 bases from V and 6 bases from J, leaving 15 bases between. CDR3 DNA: TGTGCCAGCAGTTTCGATAGCCTGGTGGGCAATGAGCAGTTCTTC. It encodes CASSFDSLVGNEQFF.